The rows below give T cell receptor beta chains drawn from one sample of a study of Ad26.COV2.S vaccination and SARS-CoV-2 variants. The method was immunoSEQ multiplex PCR; TCRdb's version includes in-frame clones alone and lacks a portion of them. The sample has hundreds of thousands of clones, 90% seen once. The material was peripheral blood, obtained in a trial of Ad26.COV2.S vaccine versus placebo. The receptors come from a person between 18 and 60 years old who received the Ad26.COV2.S COVID-19 vaccine or a placebo. Both conserved end residues are part of each CDR3. Each record gives: CDR3 DNA, CDR3 protein, clone size, D gene, V gene, J gene. The D gene is left open where the match is weak. Rows give clone size only sometimes, using once, few, many, or a class for an expanded clone.

TGTGCCAGCAGCTTATACCTGCAGCCCCAGCATTTT	CASSLYLQPQHF	-	-	TRBV7-2	TRBJ1-5
TGTGCCAGCAGTTTATTTGGGCAGCCCCAGCATTTT	CASSLFGQPQHF	-	-	TRBV12-3/TRBV12-4	TRBJ1-5
TGTGCCAGCAGCCTTCAAAGTCTAGCCCCTGAGCAGTTCTTC	CASSLQSLAPEQFF	-	-	TRBV14	TRBJ2-1
TGTGCCAGCAGCCCCGGGACTAGCGGCACCGGGGAGCTGTTTTTT	CASSPGTSGTGELFF	-	TRBD2	TRBV7-6	TRBJ2-2
TGTGCCAGCAGTAGGGGACGGCCTCTAATCTACACCTTC	CASSRGRPLIYTF	few	-	TRBV6-2/TRBV6-3	TRBJ1-2
TGTGCCAGCTCTCTTGGACAGGTGAACACAGATACGCAGTATTTT	CASSLGQVNTDTQYF	once	TRBD1	TRBV18	TRBJ2-3
TGTGCTAGTGGTCTCGGGGCAGATGGAAACACCATATATTTT	CASGLGADGNTIYF	-	-	TRBV12-5	TRBJ1-3
TGTGCCAGCAGCTTGGACTTGACAGGGTTCTCTGATAATTCACCCCTCCACTTT	CASSLDLTGFSDNSPLHF	-	TRBD1	TRBV11-2	TRBJ1-6
TGTGCCAGCAGTTTCAGCGGGACAGGGGGCGAAAAACTGTTTTTT	CASSFSGTGGEKLFF	-	TRBD1	TRBV28	TRBJ1-4
TGCGCCAGCAGTCCACAGGGAGTGGGTAACTATGGCTACACCTTC	CASSPQGVGNYGYTF	once	-	TRBV5-1	TRBJ1-2
TGTGCCAGTAGGCGGGGGGGTGGAGAGTTCTTC	CASRRGGGEFF	-	TRBD2	TRBV19	TRBJ2-1
TGTGCCAGTAGCGGGACAGGAGAGCCAAACACTGAAGCTTTCTTT	CASSGTGEPNTEAFF	-	TRBD1	TRBV19	TRBJ1-1
TGTGCCAGCAGCGTGACTAGCGGGAGAACGGATGAGCAGTTCTTC	CASSVTSGRTDEQFF	-	TRBD2	TRBV7-3	TRBJ2-1
TGTGCCAGCAGCTTAGCACCCTCGACAGTTTCCCCGAACACCGGGGAGCTGTTTTTT	CASSLAPSTVSPNTGELFF	-	-	TRBV11-3	TRBJ2-2
TGCGCCAGCAGCCCTTATTGGACAGAAAATCAGCCCCAGCATTTT	CASSPYWTENQPQHF	-	-	TRBV4-3	TRBJ1-5
TGCGCCAGCAGCCAAGACAGGGGGGGGTACAATGAGCAGTTCTTC	CASSQDRGGYNEQFF	-	-	TRBV4-3	TRBJ2-1
TGTGCCAGCAGTTACTCGCCTGAGCTGAACACTGAAGCTTTCTTT	CASSYSPELNTEAFF	-	-	TRBV6-5	TRBJ1-1
TGTGCCAGTCAGTACAGTCACTACAATGAGCAGTTCTTC	CASQYSHYNEQFF	-	-	TRBV6-5	TRBJ2-1
TGTGCCAGCAGCTTAAGAGGGTCGAACGAGCAGTACTTC	CASSLRGSNEQYF	-	-	TRBV11-3	TRBJ2-7
TGTGCCACCACGCAACGGGGGGTAGACAGGGGCTCATATCAGGAGACCCAGTACTTC	CATTQRGVDRGSYQETQYF	-	-	TRBV19	TRBJ2-5
TGTGCTAGTGGTTTGAGAGTTGTGGGGAGATGCTCCTACAATGAGCAGTTCTTC	CASGLRVVGRCSYNEQFF	-	-	TRBV12-5	TRBJ2-1
TGTGCCAGCAGCCTAGGTCCGGGGGCAGGGGAGACCCAGTACTTC	CASSLGPGAGETQYF	-	-	TRBV7-3	TRBJ2-5
TGTGCCAGCAGCTTAGGACCAAGCTATGGCTACACCTTC	CASSLGPSYGYTF	-	-	TRBV7-2	TRBJ1-2
TGTGCCACCAGCAGAGACCAGGGGAAGACCCAGTACTTC	CATSRDQGKTQYF	-	-	TRBV15	TRBJ2-5
TGTGCCACCAGCAGAGATCGAGGAAACTATGGCTACACCTTC	CATSRDRGNYGYTF	-	-	TRBV15	TRBJ1-2
TGTGCCAGTAGTGGCGGGCAGCCGGCCGGGGAGCTGTTTTTT	CASSGGQPAGELFF	-	-	TRBV19	TRBJ2-2
TGTGCCAGCAGCTTGGGGGGACAGGGGCAAGAGACCCAGTACTTC	CASSLGGQGQETQYF	-	TRBD1	TRBV11-3	TRBJ2-5
TGTGCCAGCAGCTTTGGCAGGAATGAAAAACTGTTTTTT	CASSFGRNEKLFF	once	-	TRBV7-9	TRBJ1-4
TGCGCCAGCAGCCAGCTTACAAGCGGGAGTTCAGATACGCAGTATTTT	CASSQLTSGSSDTQYF	-	TRBD2	TRBV4-1	TRBJ2-3
TGTGCCAGTAGTGTAAGACAGGGGGTTTCAAACAATGAGCAGTTCTTC	CASSVRQGVSNNEQFF	-	TRBD1	TRBV19	TRBJ2-1
TGTGCCAGCAGCTTTGCGCCTTCTTTTGGCTACACCTTC	CASSFAPSFGYTF	once	-	TRBV5-8	TRBJ1-2
TGTGCCAGTAACCTCCGGGACTACTTAAATGAGCAGTTCTTC	CASNLRDYLNEQFF	-	TRBD2	TRBV19	TRBJ2-1
TGTGCCTGGAACTTCGGGGAGAACTACGAGCAGTACTTC	CAWNFGENYEQYF	-	-	TRBV30	TRBJ2-7
TGCAGCACGGACAGCCGCACAGATACGCAGTATTTT	CSTDSRTDTQYF	-	-	TRBV29-1	TRBJ2-3
TGTGCCAGCAGCGGACAGGGCGATAAGCAGTTCTTC	CASSGQGDKQFF	-	TRBD1	TRBV7-9	TRBJ2-1
TGTGCCGGCAGCCAAGACAGGGCGGGACAGTTCTTC	CAGSQDRAGQFF	-	-	TRBV28	TRBJ2-1
TGTGCCAGCAGCACGGGACTAGCGAGGGAGACCCAGTACTTC	CASSTGLARETQYF	-	TRBD2	TRBV5-4	TRBJ2-5
TGCGCCAGCAGCCAAGATGTCGGGGAGGTTCGGTATACGCAGTATTTT	CASSQDVGEVRYTQYF	-	-	TRBV4-3	TRBJ2-3